One sample yielded the 21 T cell receptor beta chains listed below, sequenced in a study of blood T cell repertoires in COVID-19. Assay: immunoSEQ multiplex PCR; the TCRdb copy retains only in-frame clones and omits some. The table records roughly 220,000 clones, 80% to 90% of them present only once. The material sequenced was PBMCs or T cells enriched from blood (not recorded which). These receptors came from a woman aged 50 to 60 with acute COVID-19.

The J gene is TRBJ1-5, the V gene TRBV2, with 9 nucleotides matching TRBD1. J gave up 7 bases and V 5 bases, and 6 bases lay outside the gene matches. Germline-derived CDR1 and CDR2 are SNHLY and FYNNEI. The CDR3 consists of 14 residues. CDR3 bases: TGTGCCAGCAGTCCCGACAGGGGGTGGCAGCCCCAGCATTTT. This translates into CASSPDRGWQPQHF.

The chain carries TRBV6-1 and TRBJ1-2; possible D gene TRBD1, 5 bases. V lost 2 bases to trimming and J lost 2 bases, with 12 bases between them. Germline V gene sequence: CDR1 MNHNS, CDR2 SASEGT. The CDR3 runs 15 residues. In nucleotides, the CDR3 is TGTGCCAGCAGTGAACTAGGTCAGGGAAACTATGGCTACACCTTC. This sequence encodes CASSELGQGNYGYTF.

This chain joins TRBV9 and TRBJ1-3; no firm D call. CDR1 and CDR2 from the germline V gene are SGDLS and YYNGEE. Trimming took 4 bases from V and 1 from J, leaving 21 bases between them. This CDR3 has 18 residues. Here the CDR3 DNA reads TGTGCCAGCAGCCCCCGGGGAGAAACCGAGGGATCTGGAAACACCATATATTTT. Protein: CASSPRGETEGSGNTIYF.

The chain joins TRBV25-1 to TRBJ2-1, with a weak D call TRBD2 (6 bases). CDR1 MGHDK and CDR2 SYGVNS come from the germline V gene. The CDR3 loop spans 15 amino acids. V was pared by 4 bases and J by 2 bases, with 12 bases between. The CDR3 DNA is TGTGCCAGCAGTGGCGGGGTGCTTACCTACAATGAGCAGTTCTTC. This codes for CASSGGVLTYNEQFF. Using reference TRBV25-1 and TRBJ2-1 for the parts outside the CDR3, the full variable domain is EADIYQTPRYLVIGTGKKITLECSQTMGHDKMYWYQQDPGMELHLIHYSYGVNSTEKGDLSSESTVSRIRTEHFPLTLESARPSHTSQYLCASSGGVLTYNEQFFGPGTRLTVL.

The rearrangement joins TRBV18 to TRBJ2-7, with 10 bases identical to TRBD1. The ends lost 3 bases at V and 3 bases at J; junction bases unmatched: 8. This CDR3 is built from 16 residues. Per germline, CDR1 KGHSH and CDR2 LQKENI. This CDR3 reads CASSPYGTGDVYEQYF. The DNA for the CDR3 is TGTGCCAGCTCACCGTACGGGACAGGGGATGTCTACGAGCAGTACTTC. The full variable domain, rest sourced from reference TRBV18 and TRBJ2-7, is NAGVMQNPRHLVRRRGQEARLRCSPMKGHSHVYWYRQLPEEGLKFMVYLQKENIIDESGMPKERFSAEFPKEGPSILRIQQVVRGDSAAYFCASSPYGTGDVYEQYFGPGTRLTVT.

The CDR3 spells CASSESGARQPQHF. CDR3 coding DNA: TGTGCCAGCAGTGAATCAGGGGCACGGCAGCCCCAGCATTTT. The J gene is TRBJ1-5, the V gene TRBV2, with TRBD1 as a possible D gene (6 bases). This CDR3 has 14 residues. In germline, CDR1 is SNHLY, CDR2 FYNNEI. V lost 2 bases, J lost 7 bases, and 12 bases lay in between.

This clone came up once. V gene TRBV11-2 combines with J gene TRBJ1-2; D possibly corresponds to TRBD1 (5 bases). The CDR3 is 14 residues long. Trimming cost V 1 base and J 1 base, with 7 bases left between them. Germline CDR1 SGHAT, CDR2 FQNNGV. CDR3 protein: CASSLGGVNYGYTF. The CDR3 nucleotides are TGTGCCAGCAGCTTAGGGGGGGTTAACTATGGCTACACCTTC.

The CDR3 DNA reads as TGCGCCAGCAGTCCCGGGACTAGCGCCCTAGATACGCAGTATTTT. Protein product: CASSPGTSALDTQYF. V gene TRBV4-3 combines with J gene TRBJ2-3; 10 nucleotides line up with TRBD2. This CDR3 spans 15 amino acids. CDR1 and CDR2 from the germline V gene are LGHNA and YSLEER. V lost 6 bases, J lost 5 bases, and 8 bases stayed unmatched.

The chain is built from TRBV28 and TRBJ2-5, with a tentative D call TRBD1 (6 bases). This CDR3 has 15 residues. Trimming removed 5 bases from V and 1 base from J, with 14 bases in between. Looked up from germline, CDR1 is MDHEN and CDR2 is SYDVKM. The CDR3 here is CASSRYRAPQETQYF. Here the CDR3 DNA reads TGTGCCAGCAGTCGATACAGGGCTCCCCAAGAGACCCAGTACTTC.

This clone was counted once. The chain employs TRBV25-1 and TRBJ2-5; a weak D match, TRBD2 (6 bases). The V end lost 5 bases, the J end lost 1 base, and 11 bases lay between the germline ends. The CDR3 contains 14 residues. Germline CDR1 is MGHDK and CDR2 is SYGVNS. The CDR3 DNA reads TGTGCCAGCAGTCGGGGACTTATCCAAGAGACCCAGTACTTC. It translates to CASSRGLIQETQYF.

The chain couples TRBV2 to TRBJ2-1, with D unclear. The V and J ends lost 5 bases and 3 bases respectively, with 8 bases between them. The CDR3 runs to 13 residues. Germline V gene sequence: CDR1 SNHLY, CDR2 FYNNEI. This CDR3 reads CASSLQSYNEQFF. CDR3 DNA sequence: TGTGCCAGCAGTTTACAGAGCTACAATGAGCAGTTCTTC.

The J gene is TRBJ1-6, the V gene TRBV28, with 8 positions matching TRBD1. The CDR3 length is 16 residues. The germline V gene encodes CDR1 MDHEN and CDR2 SYDVKM. V lost 4 bases and J lost 10; bases outside the gene matches: 12. The CDR3 DNA sequence: TGTGCCAGCAGTTACCCTAGGGACAGGTCTAAATCACCCCTCCACTTT. This encodes CASSYPRDRSKSPLHF.

The J gene is TRBJ2-7, the V gene TRBV20-1; weak D call: TRBD1 (5 bases). Trimming pared 5 bases from V and 6 bases from J, leaving 11 bases between. Germline CDR1 reads DFQATT; CDR2 reads SNEGSKA (reference sequence). This CDR3 is built from 11 residues. CDR3 loop: CSAVRGREQYF. CDR3 coding DNA: TGCAGTGCTGTTAGGGGTCGCGAGCAGTACTTC.

This chain links TRBV28 with TRBJ1-4; the D is unclear. With 1 base removed from V and 8 bases from J, the gap between germline ends came to 11 bases. There are 14 residues in the CDR3. Germline-derived CDR1 and CDR2 are MDHEN and SYDVKM. CDR3: CASSLYLGREKLFF. DNA of the CDR3: TGTGCCAGCAGTTTATACCTCGGGAGGGAAAAACTGTTTTTT.

The chain links TRBV19 to TRBJ2-7; 7 bases line up with TRBD1. CDR1 and CDR2 (germline): LNHDA, SQIVND (reference sequence). Germline trimming cut 4 bases from V and 2 bases from J; bases unmatched to any gene: 8. This CDR3 is built from 15 residues. The CDR3: CASSTTRDSTYEQYF. CDR3 nucleotide sequence: TGTGCCAGTAGTACGACCCGGGACAGTACCTACGAGCAGTACTTC. Combining the CDR3 with reference TRBV19 and TRBJ2-7 gives the whole variable domain DGGITQSPKYLFRKEGQNVTLSCEQNLNHDAMYWYRQDPGQGLRLIYYSQIVNDFQKGDIAEGYSVSREKKESFPLTVTSAQKNPTAFYLCASSTTRDSTYEQYFGPGTRLTVT.

This sequence joins TRBV30 and TRBJ1-3; D call uncertain. The CDR3 has 14 residues. Trimming removed 3 bases at V and 1 base at J, with 10 bases between. Germline assignment: CDR1 GTSNPN and CDR2 SVGIG (reference sequence). In nucleotides, the CDR3 is TGTGCCTGGAGGTCCCCGACATCTGGAAACACCATATATTTT. Protein: CAWRSPTSGNTIYF.

This clone was detected only once. J is TRBJ2-2 and V is TRBV11-1; 7 positions match TRBD1. This CDR3 spans 13 amino acids. Losses at the gene ends were 10 bases for V and 1 base for J; bases not matched to a gene: 3. Germline values: CDR1 SGHAT, CDR2 FQDESV (reference sequence). CDR3 in amino acids: CAIRTGNTGELFF. CDR3 nucleotide sequence: TGTGCCATCCGGACAGGGAACACCGGGGAGCTGTTTTTT.

A word on this clone: One end of the junction is discordant with germline, which a read error may explain. This rearrangement joins TRBV7-9 to TRBJ2-3, with 9 bases identical to TRBD1. The CDR3 is made up of 11 amino acids. Germline lookup yields CDR1 SEHNR and CDR2 FQNEAQ (reference sequence). The CDR3 loop reads CASSDGTGWNF. CDR3 nucleotides: TGTGCCAGCAGCGATGGGACAGGGTGGAATTTT.

The chain combines TRBV6-6 with TRBJ2-7; 8 bases fit TRBD1. Germline assignment: CDR1 MNHNY and CDR2 SVGAGI (reference sequence). After removal of 9 bases from V and 4 bases from J, the junction contained 8 bases not matched to a gene. This CDR3 contains 13 residues. The CDR3 loop reads CASQGQEAYEQYF. CDR3 in DNA: TGTGCCAGTCAGGGACAGGAGGCGTACGAGCAGTACTTC.

This clone was found once. V and J are TRBV27 and TRBJ2-3; D is unresolved. V dropped 5 bases and J dropped 2 bases, with 8 bases sitting between them. Germline V gene sequence: CDR1 MNHEY, CDR2 SMNVEV (reference sequence). The CDR3 covers 13 residues. CDR3 nucleotides: TGTGCCAGCAGTCCCACCTACACAGATACGCAGTATTTT. It is translated as CASSPTYTDTQYF.

This clone was seen only once. The V gene is TRBV7-2, the J gene TRBJ1-1; possibly TRBD1 for D (5 bases). From germline, CDR1 is SGHTA and CDR2 FQGNSA. V lost 8 bases and J lost 4, with 23 bases in between. The CDR3 sequence is 16 residues long. The CDR3 region is CASSKRAGGYGTEAFF. The CDR3, as DNA: TGTGCCAGCTCCAAGAGGGCGGGGGGGTACGGCACTGAAGCTTTCTTT.